This T cell receptor beta chain was recovered during a study of T cell repertoires in cytomegalovirus infection (dated by TCRdb to the late 2010s). Context from the whole study: Because public TCR beta signatures pointed to carriage of CMV infection together with the matching HLA type, the HLA type of each donor mattered for the analysis.

This clonotype has a handful of counts. Its antigen is currently not known. It has no much larger one-base neighbor in the sample; base qualities were not kept. Summary of the overall study and its limitations: In the ex vivo response, HLA-C-restricted CMV-specific TCR beta clonotypes were dominant, and in two of eight donors the single most frequent clonotype came from this HLA-C-restricted group. Cumulative frequency of public TCR beta family members discriminated carriers of CMV infection plus the relevant HLA type in this cohort and an independent approximately 370-donor cohort.

Sequencing took place on an Illumina HiSeq 1500. TCRdb redid the processing of the public reads, applying fastp at Q25 and MiXCR, and retained in-frame beta chains. Under each unique CDR3 protein, matching rows form one entry showing the most common genes and DNA. Present in this sample are 250,000 to 300,000 distinct CDR3 sequences, over 15% of which were seen just once. The ten largest clonotypes hold around 47% of the sample. Material: CD8+ T cells from PBMCs. This clonotype was obtained from a human donor in good health (CMV status not recorded). Some clones in this sample may be carry-over from other donors' samples.

The DNA reads as follows: TGTGCCAGCAGCTTAGAGGTTTCCGAGCAGTACTTC. It encodes CASSLEVSEQYF. Rearrangement joined TRBV7-2 to TRBJ2-7; the D gene identity is not certain. The CDR3 holds 12 amino acids from the cysteine to the phenylalanine. Here the CDR3 DNA is all that survives: 36 bases in frame from base 1. Sequences SGHTA (CDR1) and FQGNSA (CDR2) are obtained from the germline V gene. V is clipped by 1 base and J by 6 bases, and the sequence between their germline boundaries is 7 bases long. Full variable domain (CDR3 extended with the reference TRBV7-2 and TRBJ2-7 proteins): GAGVSQSPSNKVTEKGKDVELRCDPISGHTALYWYRQSLGQGLEFLIYFQGNSAPDKSGLPSDRFSAERTGGSVSTLTIQRTQQEDSAVYLCASSLEVSEQYFGPGTRLTVT.